These 15 T cell receptor beta chains came from one sample sequenced in a study of CD8 T cells in acute hepatitis C reinfection. Profiling relied on immunoSEQ multiplex PCR, and the TCRdb table lists in-frame clones only, not all of them. The data hold 30,000 to 45,000 clones, with approximately 85% observed a single time. Time point denoted: naive CD8 control sorted from an acute-time-point sample. The sequencing sample was made of naive CD8+ T cells from PBMCs. These receptors were collected from a woman younger than 35 who spontaneously cleared hepatitis C infection.

V and J are TRBV27 and TRBJ2-1, with a weak D call TRBD1 (6 bases). Between the trimmed V and J ends, which lost 5 bases and 5 bases, there was a span of 19 bases. The CDR3 totals 16 residues. Germline CDR1 reads MNHEY; CDR2 reads SMNVEV (reference sequence). The CDR3 protein is CASSPLGASKDNEQFF. CDR3 nucleotides: TGTGCCAGCAGTCCGCTGGGGGCCTCTAAAGACAATGAGCAGTTCTTC.

The rearrangement links TRBV6-5 to TRBJ2-3, with D maybe TRBD1 (6 bases). This CDR3 has 15 amino acids. V dropped 2 bases and J dropped 4 bases, with 13 bases sitting between them. Germline V gene sequence: CDR1 MNHEY, CDR2 SVGAGI. The CDR3, as DNA: TGTGCCAGCAGTTACGGTGGTGGGGGCGCAGATACGCAGTATTTT. Protein product: CASSYGGGGADTQYF.

The V gene is TRBV5-5, the J gene TRBJ1-1; TRBD1 might be the D (5 bases). The ends were cut back, 0 bases at V and 7 bases at J, with 10 bases in the middle. This CDR3 has 13 residues. CDR1 SGHKS and CDR2 YYEKEE come from the germline V gene (reference sequence). CDR3 in amino acids: CASSLGGRYEAFF. Here the CDR3 DNA reads TGTGCCAGCAGCTTGGGGGGGAGATATGAAGCTTTCTTT.

The V and J genes are TRBV5-1 and TRBJ2-1; 7 nucleotides line up with TRBD1. Per the germline V gene, CDR1 is SGHRS and CDR2 is YFSETQ. This CDR3 contains 15 residues. With V trimmed by 1 base and J by 5 bases, 6 bases remained unmatched. CDR3 nucleotides: TGCGCCAGCAGCTTGACAGGGGTCGCCGACAATGAGCAGTTCTTC. Protein product: CASSLTGVADNEQFF. Using reference TRBV5-1 and TRBJ2-1 for the parts outside the CDR3, the full variable domain is KAGVTQTPRYLIKTRGQQVTLSCSPISGHRSVSWYQQTPGQGLQFLFEYFSETQRNKGNFPGRFSGRQFSNSRSEMNVSTLELGDSALYLCASSLTGVADNEQFFGPGTRLTVL.

The CDR3, as DNA: TGTGCCACCAGCATGGGCCGAAGCTCCTACGAGCAGTACTTC. It translates to CATSMGRSSYEQYF. The chain has TRBV15 and TRBJ2-7; no firm D call. The V gene's germline CDR1 is LNHNV and CDR2 YYDKDF (reference sequence). V lost 4 bases to trimming and J lost 0 bases, with 10 bases between them. The CDR3 length is 14 residues.

This rearrangement joins TRBV7-9 to TRBJ2-5, with a weak D call TRBD2 (5 bases). The CDR3 consists of 16 residues. CDR1 and CDR2 (germline): SEHNR, FQNEAQ (reference sequence). The V and J ends lost 2 bases and 2 bases respectively, with 15 bases between them. As DNA, the CDR3 is TGTGCCAGCAGCTTAAGGGTTTCGAGCGGACAAGAGACCCAGTACTTC. This codes for CASSLRVSSGQETQYF.

The chain combines TRBV5-1 with TRBJ2-2, with 8 bases that match TRBD1. Germline V gives CDR1 SGHRS, CDR2 YFSETQ. The trim removed 4 bases at V and 5 bases at J, leaving 7 bases unmatched. The CDR3 consists of 15 residues. Here the CDR3 reads CASSADREDTGELFF. The CDR3, as DNA: TGCGCCAGCAGCGCGGACAGGGAAGATACCGGGGAGCTGTTTTTT.

J is TRBJ2-7 and V is TRBV2; no clear D. CDR3 length: 8 residues. CDR1 SNHLY and CDR2 FYNNEI come from the germline V gene. The germline V and J ends were trimmed by 4 bases and 11 bases, with 3 bases remaining between them. The CDR3 spells CASSAEYF. For the CDR3, the DNA is TGTGCCAGCAGTGCGGAGTACTTC.

This chain uses TRBV5-4 with TRBJ2-1; the match to TRBD2 covers 9 bases. This CDR3 contains 18 residues. The V segment lost 5 bases and the J segment 0 bases; nucleotides outside the gene matches: 12. Germline CDR1 SGHNT, CDR2 YYREEE (reference sequence). Here the CDR3 reads CASRPFLQREVSYNEQFF. In DNA, the CDR3 is TGTGCCAGCAGACCCTTCCTCCAGCGGGAGGTCTCCTACAATGAGCAGTTCTTC.

V is TRBV5-4 and J is TRBJ1-6; possible D gene TRBD1, 5 bases. Germline V gene data show CDR1 as SGHNT and CDR2 as YYREEE (reference sequence). V shed 3 bases and J shed 15 bases, with 19 bases lying between them. This CDR3 comprises 14 residues. Written as DNA, the CDR3 is TGTGCCAGCAGCTCTTCCCGCGAGACAGTCTACCTCCACTTT. It yields the protein CASSSSRETVYLHF. Filled out from reference TRBV5-4 and TRBJ1-6, the complete variable domain reads ETGVTQSPTHLIKTRGQQVTLRCSSQSGHNTVSWYQQALGQGPQFIFQYYREEENGRGNFPPRFSGLQFPNYSSELNVNALELDDSALYLCASSSSRETVYLHFGNGTRLTVT.

The chain carries TRBV4-1 and TRBJ2-1; 9 bases are a match to TRBD2. Germline trimming cut 3 bases from V and 5 bases from J; bases unmatched to any gene: 5. This CDR3 is built from 15 residues. Germline CDR1 and CDR2: MGHRA and YSYEKL. The CDR3 region is CASSHLAGPNNEQFF. The CDR3 DNA reads as TGCGCCAGCAGCCACCTAGCGGGACCTAACAATGAGCAGTTCTTC.

The chain joins TRBV4-1 to TRBJ2-5; 7 bases are shared with TRBD1. The germline V gene has CDR1 MGHRA and CDR2 YSYEKL. CDR3 length equals 14 residues. V dropped 4 bases and J dropped 3; count of bases not matched to a gene: 5. CDR3 in DNA: TGCGCCAGCAGCCCCTTTGACAGGGAAGAGACCCAGTACTTC. Residues: CASSPFDREETQYF.

The chain carries TRBV7-2 and TRBJ2-7; D may be TRBD2 (7 bases). The CDR3 sequence is 14 residues long. V was clipped by 5 bases and J by 2 bases, with 13 bases between them. Per the germline V gene, CDR1 is SGHTA and CDR2 is FQGNSA. The CDR3 DNA reads as TGTGCCAGCAGCCACTCGGGGGGCGCCTACGAGCAGTACTTC. It yields the protein CASSHSGGAYEQYF.

This chain uses TRBV7-6 with TRBJ2-3; 11 bases align to TRBD1. The germline CDR1 and CDR2 sequences are SGHVS and FNYEAQ. The CDR3 consists of 20 residues. Trimming at V came to 5 bases and at J to 4 bases, leaving 20 bases not matched to a gene. CDR3 in DNA: TGTGCCAGCAGCCTTAAATTCCGGGACAGGGGGGCGGGAATGTCAGATACGCAGTATTTT. Translated, it gives CASSLKFRDRGAGMSDTQYF. The entire variable domain, with the rest obtained from reference TRBV7-6 and TRBJ2-3, is as follows: GAGVSQSPRYKVTKRGQDVALRCDPISGHVSLYWYRQALGQGPEFLTYFNYEAQQDKSGLPNDRFSAERPEGSISTLTIQRTEQRDSAMYRCASSLKFRDRGAGMSDTQYFGPGTRLTVL.

This chain connects TRBV30 to TRBJ2-7; no clear D. V shed 2 bases and J shed 3 bases, with 8 bases lying between them. Germline V gene data show CDR1 as GTSNPN and CDR2 as SVGIG (reference sequence). The CDR3 has 12 amino acids. For the CDR3, the DNA is TGTGCCTGGAGTCCAACCAACTACGAGCAGTACTTC. This encodes CAWSPTNYEQYF.